Shown below are 27 T cell receptor beta chains from a single sample sequenced in a study of blood T cell repertoires in COVID-19. This table comes from immunoSEQ multiplex PCR, and its TCRdb copy is limited to in-frame clones, with some not included. The data hold approximately 280,000 clones, with approximately 86% observed a single time. What was sequenced was peripheral blood. Receptor source: a woman younger than 45 who had recovered from COVID-19.

The J gene is TRBJ2-5, the V gene TRBV4-2, with 7 bases lining up with TRBD1. V shed 0 bases and J 5 bases; nucleotides not matched to a gene: 0. This CDR3 region has 13 residues. Germline assignment: CDR1 LGHNA and CDR2 YNFKEQ. The CDR3 bases are TGTGCCAGCAGCCAAGACAGGGGGGAGACCCAGTACTTC. Protein sequence: CASSQDRGETQYF.

This clone was detected once. The chain employs TRBV5-4 and TRBJ1-2; possible D gene TRBD1, 6 bases. The CDR3 has 12 amino acids. The germline CDR1 and CDR2 sequences are SGHNT and YYREEE (reference sequence). The germline V and J ends were trimmed by 9 bases and 3 bases, with 12 bases remaining between them. This CDR3 reads CATQGTYYGYTF. The CDR3 bases are TGTGCCACCCAGGGGACGTACTATGGCTACACCTTC.

In its sample, this clone was seen once. The chain recombines TRBV3-1 (or the pseudogene TRBV3-2) with TRBJ1-3, with TRBD1 matching over 7 bases. CDR3 length equals 15 residues. Germline V gene lookup returns CDR1 LGHDT and CDR2 YNNKEL (reference sequence). Trimming removed 3 bases from V and 2 bases from J; junction bases left unmatched: 4. As DNA, the CDR3 is TGTGCCAGCAGCCAGAGAGGGGGCGCTGGAAACACCATATATTTT. This gives the protein CASSQRGGAGNTIYF.

The gene calls are TRBV6-2 or TRBV6-3 and TRBJ1-1; TRBD1 matches 7 bases. CDR1 is MNHEY and CDR2 is SVGEGT in the germline V gene. V was clipped by 6 bases and J by 2 bases; unmatched bases: 12. The CDR3 has 16 residues. CDR3 bases: TGTGCCAGCAGCCGATCCAGACAGGGTCTTAACACTGAAGCTTTCTTT. Its protein is CASSRSRQGLNTEAFF.

The chain links TRBV11-2 to TRBJ2-2; TRBD1 agrees at 7 bases. This CDR3 spans 17 amino acids. V dropped 2 bases and J dropped 1; count of bases not matched to a gene: 7. The V gene's germline CDR1 is SGHAT and CDR2 FQNNGV. The CDR3 DNA follows: TGTGCCAGCAGCTTAATACAAGACAGGGTGAACACCGGGGAGCTGTTTTTT. This sequence encodes CASSLIQDRVNTGELFF.

This clone was recorded once. The rearrangement links TRBV5-1 to TRBJ2-1; a weak D match, TRBD1 (5 bases). CDR3 size: 12 residues. V was cut by 4 bases and J by 8 bases, with 10 bases left in between. Germline CDR1 is SGHRS and CDR2 is YFSETQ. CDR3 amino acids: CASSSRVDEQFF. For the CDR3, the DNA is TGCGCCAGCAGCAGCAGGGTGGATGAGCAGTTCTTC.

The chain joins TRBV7-6 to TRBJ2-5; tentatively, D is TRBD1 (5 bases). This CDR3 has 16 residues. Trimming took off 5 bases at V and 2 bases at J, with 18 bases between the two ends. Germline lookup yields CDR1 SGHVS and CDR2 FNYEAQ. This chain's CDR3 is CASSPGLGRNQETQYF. In DNA, the CDR3 is TGTGCCAGCAGCCCAGGGTTAGGCAGGAATCAAGAGACCCAGTACTTC. Full variable domain (missing parts from reference TRBV7-6 and TRBJ2-5): GAGVSQSPRYKVTKRGQDVALRCDPISGHVSLYWYRQALGQGPEFLTYFNYEAQQDKSGLPNDRFSAERPEGSISTLTIQRTEQRDSAMYRCASSPGLGRNQETQYFGPGTRLLVL.

The rearrangement links TRBV6-5 to TRBJ2-2; 7 nucleotides line up with TRBD1. V was clipped by 4 bases and J by 1 base; unmatched bases: 6. The CDR3 length is 16 residues. Germline values: CDR1 MNHEY, CDR2 SVGAGI. CDR3 residues: CASSWADRRNTGELFF. The CDR3 DNA reads as TGTGCCAGCAGTTGGGCGGACAGGAGGAACACCGGGGAGCTGTTTTTT.

The genes are TRBV4-2 and TRBJ2-1; possibly TRBD2 for D (6 bases). Trimming shortened V by 4 bases and J by 0 bases, and 16 bases separated the two germline ends. CDR3 size: 17 residues. Germline V lookup: CDR1 LGHNA, CDR2 YNFKEQ. Here the CDR3 DNA reads TGTGCCAGCAGCCGCGGGGAGGAGGCTTTCTCCTACAATGAGCAGTTCTTC. Protein product: CASSRGEEAFSYNEQFF.

The V call is TRBV7-2, the J call TRBJ2-5, with D tentatively TRBD1 (5 bases). Germline loops: CDR1 SGHTA, CDR2 FQGNSA. This CDR3 comprises 15 residues. Trimming shortened V by 0 bases and J by 7 bases, and 15 bases separated the two germline ends. In DNA form, the CDR3 reads TGTGCCAGCAGCTTAGCCAGACAGACCGACGGGACCCAGTACTTC. This encodes CASSLARQTDGTQYF. Looking up the rest from reference TRBV7-2 and TRBJ2-5 gives the full variable domain: GAGVSQSPSNKVTEKGKDVELRCDPISGHTALYWYRQSLGQGLEFLIYFQGNSAPDKSGLPSDRFSAERTGGSVSTLTIQRTQQEDSAVYLCASSLARQTDGTQYFGPGTRLLVL.

This chain joins TRBV7-2 and TRBJ2-7; D might be TRBD2 (6 bases). The V gene's germline CDR1 is SGHTA and CDR2 FQGNSA. The CDR3 sequence is 13 residues long. Trimming removed 3 bases at V and 2 bases at J, with 8 bases between. The CDR3 DNA is TGTGCCAGCAGCTTGGGGGGTACCTACGAGCAGTACTTC. It specifies CASSLGGTYEQYF.

The V call is TRBV5-1, the J call TRBJ2-1; TRBD2 agrees at 9 bases. The CDR3 runs 15 residues. The V and J ends lost 6 bases and 1 base, in that order; junction bases with no gene match: 5. The germline V gene encodes CDR1 SGHRS and CDR2 YFSETQ. The chain's CDR3 is CASKISGGSYNEQFF. The CDR3 bases are TGCGCCAGCAAGATTAGCGGGGGATCCTACAATGAGCAGTTCTTC.

The gene calls are TRBV5-6 and TRBJ2-2, with D tentatively TRBD1 (5 bases). V was cut by 2 bases and J by 0 bases, with 11 bases left in between. Germline V CDR1 and CDR2: SGHDT, YYEEEE. The CDR3 is 16 residues long. The CDR3 is CASSLGDLANTGELFF. In DNA, the CDR3 is TGTGCCAGCAGCTTAGGGGATCTCGCGAACACCGGGGAGCTGTTTTTT.

This chain joins TRBV3-1 (or the pseudogene TRBV3-2) and TRBJ2-7; 12 bases line up with TRBD2. J lost 6 bases, V lost 0 bases, and 9 bases had no gene match. CDR1 is LGHDT, CDR2 YNNKEL, per germline (reference sequence). CDR3 length: 17 amino acids. CDR3: CASSQDRASGRAGEQYF. The CDR3 DNA follows: TGTGCCAGCAGCCAAGATCGGGCTAGCGGGAGGGCGGGCGAGCAGTACTTC.

In this sample, this clone turned up a few times. The chain has TRBV19 and TRBJ2-7; 7 bases fit TRBD1. Trimming cost V 5 bases and J 5 bases; bases outside gene matches: 6. The CDR3 totals 13 residues. The germline V gene has CDR1 LNHDA and CDR2 SQIVND (reference sequence). The DNA for the CDR3 is TGTGCCAGTAGTCCGGACAGGTTCCACGAGCAGTACTTC. As protein: CASSPDRFHEQYF.

This chain uses TRBV29-1 with TRBJ1-2, with 12 bases matching TRBD1. Germline CDR1 and CDR2: SQVTM and ANQGSEA. This CDR3 is 14 amino acids long. Germline trimming cut 3 bases from V and 6 bases from J; bases unmatched to any gene: 5. The CDR3 protein is CSVDQGTGGDGYTF. For the CDR3, the DNA is TGCAGCGTTGATCAAGGGACAGGGGGCGATGGCTACACCTTC.

CDR3 region: CAITRTETYNEQFF. In nucleotides, the CDR3 is TGTGCCATCACCCGGACAGAAACCTACAATGAGCAGTTCTTC. This chain connects TRBV10-3 to TRBJ2-1; D is possibly TRBD1 (6 bases). The CDR3 loop spans 14 amino acids. Germline V gives CDR1 ENHRY, CDR2 SYGVKD. Deletions cut 7 bases from V and 2 bases from J, with 12 bases between.

The genes are TRBV9 and TRBJ2-5, with 11 bases that match TRBD2. The CDR3 contains 15 residues. J was trimmed by 4 bases and V by 0 bases; bases with no gene match: 2. Germline V gene data show CDR1 as SGDLS and CDR2 as YYNGEE. CDR3 nucleotides: TGTGCCAGCAGCGTAGGACTAGCGGGAACAGAGACCCAGTACTTC. Its translation: CASSVGLAGTETQYF.

The gene calls are TRBV28 and TRBJ1-4; D is perhaps TRBD1 (5 bases). V lost 5 bases, J lost 8 bases, and 15 bases lay in between. Germline values: CDR1 MDHEN, CDR2 SYDVKM. CDR3 length equals 14 residues. The CDR3 DNA is TGTGCCAGCAGTACCGGGACTTGGGGCGAAAAACTGTTTTTT. This sequence encodes CASSTGTWGEKLFF.

The rearrangement links TRBV6-1 to TRBJ2-7; 12 bases match TRBD2. Germline values: CDR1 MNHNS, CDR2 SASEGT. This CDR3 is built from 18 residues. The junction had 8 bases not matched to a gene; V was cut back by 0 bases and J by 2 bases. The CDR3 is CASSEASSWTSGTYEQYF. Written as DNA, the CDR3 is TGTGCCAGCAGTGAAGCCTCCTCGTGGACTAGCGGGACCTACGAGCAGTACTTC.

The chain joins TRBV7-6 to TRBJ1-1; D call uncertain. CDR1 is SGHVS, CDR2 FNYEAQ, per germline. Trimming stripped 5 bases from V and 1 base from J, with 8 bases between. The CDR3 has 13 amino acids. The DNA for the CDR3 is TGTGCCAGCAGCCCACGGTGGAACACTGAAGCTTTCTTT. It codes for CASSPRWNTEAFF.

The chain links TRBV6-2 or TRBV6-3 to TRBJ1-3; D is ambiguous. V lost 0 bases and J 0 bases, leaving 12 bases between the germline ends. CDR3 length: 17 residues. Germline values: CDR1 MNHEY, CDR2 SVGEGT. CDR3 region: CASSYSKGVFSGNTIYF. The CDR3 bases are TGTGCCAGCAGTTACTCGAAAGGAGTCTTCTCTGGAAACACCATATATTTT.

The chain carries TRBV18 and TRBJ2-1; the D is unclear. This CDR3 has 14 amino acids. Germline V gene lookup returns CDR1 KGHSH and CDR2 LQKENI. V was pared by 3 bases and J by 6 bases, with 12 bases between. CDR3 residues: CASSPPSRSNEQFF. In nucleotides, the CDR3 is TGTGCCAGCTCACCGCCCTCTAGATCCAATGAGCAGTTCTTC.

A single count supports this clone. V and J are TRBV15 and TRBJ2-3, with D unclear. The germline gives CDR1 LNHNV, CDR2 YYDKDF (reference sequence). The length of the CDR3 is 13 residues. V shed 0 bases and J shed 6 bases, with 7 bases lying between them. The CDR3 loop is CATSRDRRDTQYF. The CDR3 nucleotides are TGTGCCACCAGCAGAGATCGCAGGGATACGCAGTATTTT.

This rearrangement joins TRBV27 to TRBJ2-3; TRBD1 might be the D (6 bases). CDR1 and CDR2 from the germline V gene are MNHEY and SMNVEV (reference sequence). Trimming took off 5 bases at V and 1 base at J, with 13 bases between the two ends. The CDR3 is made up of 15 amino acids. CDR3 nucleotide sequence: TGTGCCAGCAGTCCCACAGGGTTGGGCACAGATACGCAGTATTTT. This codes for CASSPTGLGTDTQYF.

The genes are TRBV10-3 and TRBJ2-5; 10 bases are a match to TRBD1. The CDR3 is made up of 15 amino acids. V gave up 5 bases and J gave up 2 bases; unmatched junction bases: 5. Germline CDR1 reads ENHRY; CDR2 reads SYGVKD. The chain's CDR3 is CAISQDRGEQETQYF. The CDR3 nucleotides read TGTGCCATCAGTCAGGACAGGGGGGAGCAAGAGACCCAGTACTTC.

The chain links TRBV5-6 to TRBJ2-7; D not certain. Deletions cut 3 bases from V and 6 bases from J, with 13 bases between. Looked up from germline, CDR1 is SGHDT and CDR2 is YYEEEE. The CDR3 has 13 amino acids. As DNA, the CDR3 is TGTGCCAGCAGCTCGTTTGCGGCTAGCGAGCAGTACTTC. Translation gives CASSSFAASEQYF.